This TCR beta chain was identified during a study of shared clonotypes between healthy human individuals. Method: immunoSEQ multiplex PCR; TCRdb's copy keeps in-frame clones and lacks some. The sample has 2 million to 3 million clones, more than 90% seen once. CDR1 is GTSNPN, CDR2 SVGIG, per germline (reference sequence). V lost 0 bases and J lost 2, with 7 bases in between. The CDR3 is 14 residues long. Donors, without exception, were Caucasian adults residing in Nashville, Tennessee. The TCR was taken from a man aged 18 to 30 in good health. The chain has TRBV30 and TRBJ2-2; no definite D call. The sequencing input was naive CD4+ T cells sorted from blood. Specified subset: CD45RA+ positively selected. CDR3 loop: CAWSVLPNTGELFF. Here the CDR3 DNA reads TGTGCCTGGAGTGTATTGCCAAACACCGGGGAGCTGTTTTTT. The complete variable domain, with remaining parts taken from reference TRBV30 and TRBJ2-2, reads SQTIHQWPATLVQPVGSPLSLECTVEGTSNPNLYWYRQAAGRGLQLLFYSVGIGQISSEVPQNLSASRPQDRQFILSSKKLLLSDSGFYLCAWSVLPNTGELFFGEGSRLTVL.